This TCR beta chain appears in the sequencing data of a study of blood T cell repertoires in COVID-19. Sequencing was performed with immunoSEQ multiplex PCR; in TCRdb, only in-frame clones are kept and a portion is missing. The sample consists of 200,000 to 250,000 clones, 80% to 90% of them appearing once. Looked up from germline, CDR1 is SGHNT and CDR2 is YYREEE (reference sequence). V was trimmed by 2 bases and J by 0 bases, leaving 15 bases between them. The CDR3 totals 17 residues. Sequenced sample: peripheral blood. This chain uses TRBV5-4 with TRBJ1-3; D is unclear. The TCR originated in a man aged 50-60 years with active or convalescent COVID-19. This chain's CDR3 is CASSFSPLPSSGNTIYF. The CDR3 DNA is TGTGCCAGCAGCTTCAGTCCATTACCAAGCTCTGGAAACACCATATATTTT.